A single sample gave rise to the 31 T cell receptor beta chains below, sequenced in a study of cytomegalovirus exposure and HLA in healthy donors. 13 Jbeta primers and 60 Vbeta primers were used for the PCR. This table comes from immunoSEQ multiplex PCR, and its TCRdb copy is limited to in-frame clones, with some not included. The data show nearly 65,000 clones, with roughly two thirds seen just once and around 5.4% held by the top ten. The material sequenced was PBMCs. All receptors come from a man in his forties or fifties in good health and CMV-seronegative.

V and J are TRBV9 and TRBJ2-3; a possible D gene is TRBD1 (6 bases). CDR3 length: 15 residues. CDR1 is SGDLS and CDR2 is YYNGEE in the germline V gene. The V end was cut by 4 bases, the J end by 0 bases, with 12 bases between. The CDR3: CASSSITGSTDTQYF. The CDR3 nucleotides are TGTGCCAGCAGCTCAATCACAGGGAGCACAGATACGCAGTATTTT.

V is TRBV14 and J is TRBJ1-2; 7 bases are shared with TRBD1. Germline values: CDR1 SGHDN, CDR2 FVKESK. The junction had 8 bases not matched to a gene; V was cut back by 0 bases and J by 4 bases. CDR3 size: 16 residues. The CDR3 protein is CASSQDGGTALYGYTF. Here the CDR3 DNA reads TGTGCCAGCAGCCAAGATGGGGGGACAGCCCTCTATGGCTACACCTTC.

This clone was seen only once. CDR3 bases: TGTGCCAGCAGTCCCACAGTAACTGAAGCTTTCTTT. As protein: CASSPTVTEAFF. The chain uses TRBV6-5 and TRBJ1-1; no firm D call. The germline CDR1 and CDR2 sequences are MNHEY and SVGAGI. V was clipped by 5 bases and J by 5 bases, with 9 bases between them. The CDR3 totals 12 residues.

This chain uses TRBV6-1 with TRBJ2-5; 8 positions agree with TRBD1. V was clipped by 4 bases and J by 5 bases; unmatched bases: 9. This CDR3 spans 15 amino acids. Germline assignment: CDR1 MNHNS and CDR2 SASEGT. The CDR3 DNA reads TGTGCCAGCAGTGCAGCAGGGGGCCAGCCCGAGACCCAGTACTTC. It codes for CASSAAGGQPETQYF.

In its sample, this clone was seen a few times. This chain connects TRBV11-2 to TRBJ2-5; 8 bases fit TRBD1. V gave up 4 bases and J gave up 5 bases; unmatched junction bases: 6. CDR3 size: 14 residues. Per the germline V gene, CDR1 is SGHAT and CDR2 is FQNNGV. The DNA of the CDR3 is TGTGCCAGCAGCTCTGGACAGGGATATGAGACCCAGTACTTC. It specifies CASSSGQGYETQYF.

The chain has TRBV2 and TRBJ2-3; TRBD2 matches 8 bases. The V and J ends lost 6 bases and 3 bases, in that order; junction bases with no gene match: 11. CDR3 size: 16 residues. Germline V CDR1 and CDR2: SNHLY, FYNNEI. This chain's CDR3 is CASSLIAGRLTDTQYF. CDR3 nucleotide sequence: TGTGCCAGCAGCCTAATAGCGGGGAGGTTGACAGATACGCAGTATTTT.

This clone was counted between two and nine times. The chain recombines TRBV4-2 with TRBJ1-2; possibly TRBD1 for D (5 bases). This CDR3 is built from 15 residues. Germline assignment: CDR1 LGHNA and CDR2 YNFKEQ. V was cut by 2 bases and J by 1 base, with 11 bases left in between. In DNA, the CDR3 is TGTGCCAGCAGCCAAACACAGGATATTAACTATGGCTACACCTTC. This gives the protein CASSQTQDINYGYTF.

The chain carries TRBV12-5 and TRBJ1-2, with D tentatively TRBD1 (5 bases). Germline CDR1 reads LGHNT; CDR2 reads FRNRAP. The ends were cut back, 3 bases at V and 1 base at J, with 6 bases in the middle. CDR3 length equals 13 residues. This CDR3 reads CASGLGDNYGYTF. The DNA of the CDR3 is TGTGCTAGTGGTTTAGGGGATAACTATGGCTACACCTTC.

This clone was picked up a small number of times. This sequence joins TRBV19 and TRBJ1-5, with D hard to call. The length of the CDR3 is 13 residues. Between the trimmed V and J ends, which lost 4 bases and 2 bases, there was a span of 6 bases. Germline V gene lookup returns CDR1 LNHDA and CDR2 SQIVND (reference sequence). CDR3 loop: CASSNSGNQPQHF. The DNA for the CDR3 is TGTGCCAGTAGTAATTCAGGCAATCAGCCCCAGCATTTT. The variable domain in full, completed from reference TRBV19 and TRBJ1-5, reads DGGITQSPKYLFRKEGQNVTLSCEQNLNHDAMYWYRQDPGQGLRLIYYSQIVNDFQKGDIAEGYSVSREKKESFPLTVTSAQKNPTAFYLCASSNSGNQPQHFGDGTRLSIL.

CDR3 residues: CASTAGVDSPLHF. The CDR3 bases are TGCGCCAGCACAGCGGGGGTTGATTCACCCCTCCACTTT. The chain uses TRBV10-1 and TRBJ1-6; D is perhaps TRBD1 (5 bases). The CDR3 loop spans 13 amino acids. Germline CDR1 and CDR2: WNHNN and SYGVQD (reference sequence). The V and J ends lost 7 bases and 8 bases respectively, with 12 bases between them.

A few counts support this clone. This CDR3 reads CASSVGQENTEAFF. The CDR3 DNA reads TGTGCCAGCAGTGTGGGGCAGGAGAACACTGAAGCTTTCTTT. The chain has TRBV6-1 and TRBJ1-1; D might be TRBD1 (5 bases). The CDR3 consists of 14 residues. The ends were cut back, 4 bases at V and 1 base at J, with 10 bases in the middle. Germline lookup yields CDR1 MNHNS and CDR2 SASEGT.

The CDR3 DNA reads TGTGCCAGCAGCCAAACAGGGGAAGCTGGTCAGCCCCAGCATTTT. Translated: CASSQTGEAGQPQHF. The chain is built from TRBV6-1 and TRBJ1-5; 7 bases align to TRBD1. Looked up from germline, CDR1 is MNHNS and CDR2 is SASEGT. This CDR3 is 15 amino acids long. V dropped 6 bases and J dropped 6; count of bases not matched to a gene: 11.

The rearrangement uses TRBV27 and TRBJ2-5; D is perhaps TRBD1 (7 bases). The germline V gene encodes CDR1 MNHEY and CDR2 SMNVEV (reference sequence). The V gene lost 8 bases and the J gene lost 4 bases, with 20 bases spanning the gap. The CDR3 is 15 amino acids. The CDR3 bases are TGTGCCAGCCGCTCGAGGACAGGAGGGGTAGAGACCCAGTACTTC. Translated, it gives CASRSRTGGVETQYF.

The CDR3 region has the DNA TGTGCCAGCACCTCCATAATCACTAATCAGCCCCAGCATTTT. Translated: CASTSIITNQPQHF. The V and J genes are TRBV11-3 and TRBJ1-5; D is uncertain. The V end lost 7 bases, the J end lost 4 bases, and 14 bases lay between the germline ends. Germline lookup yields CDR1 SGHNT and CDR2 YENEEA. The CDR3 runs to 14 residues.

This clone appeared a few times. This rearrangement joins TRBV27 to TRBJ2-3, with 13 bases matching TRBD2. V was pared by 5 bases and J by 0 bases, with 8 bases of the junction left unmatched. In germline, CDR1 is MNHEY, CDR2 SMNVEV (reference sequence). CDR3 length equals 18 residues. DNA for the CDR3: TGTGCCAGCAGTCGGACTAGCGGGGGAGTTACTAGCACAGATACGCAGTATTTT. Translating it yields CASSRTSGGVTSTDTQYF.

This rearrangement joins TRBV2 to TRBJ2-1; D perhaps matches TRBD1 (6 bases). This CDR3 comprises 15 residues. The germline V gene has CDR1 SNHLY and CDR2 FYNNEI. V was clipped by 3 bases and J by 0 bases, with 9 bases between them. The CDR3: CASSDQGSSYNEQFF. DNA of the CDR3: TGTGCCAGCAGTGACCAGGGGAGCTCCTACAATGAGCAGTTCTTC. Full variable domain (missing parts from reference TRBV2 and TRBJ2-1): EPEVTQTPSHQVTQMGQEVILRCVPISNHLYFYWYRQILGQKVEFLVSFYNNEISEKSEIFDDQFSVERPDGSNFTLKIRSTKLEDSAMYFCASSDQGSSYNEQFFGPGTRLTVL.

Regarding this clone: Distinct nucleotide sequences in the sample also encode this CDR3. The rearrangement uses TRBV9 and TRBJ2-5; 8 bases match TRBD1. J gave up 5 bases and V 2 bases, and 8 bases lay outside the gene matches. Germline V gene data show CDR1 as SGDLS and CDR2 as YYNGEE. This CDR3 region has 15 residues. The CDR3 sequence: CASSVGTGGTETQYF. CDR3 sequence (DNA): TGTGCCAGCAGCGTGGGGACAGGAGGGACCGAGACCCAGTACTTC.

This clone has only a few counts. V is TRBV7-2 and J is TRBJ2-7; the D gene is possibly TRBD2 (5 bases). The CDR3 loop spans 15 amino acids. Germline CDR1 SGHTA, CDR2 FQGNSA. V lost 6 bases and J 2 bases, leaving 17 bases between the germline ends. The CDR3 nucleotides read TGTGCCAGCAGTTACGACGCGGGTCGCACCTACGAGCAGTACTTC. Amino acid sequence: CASSYDAGRTYEQYF.

CDR3 sequence (DNA): TGTGCCAGCAGCTCCCCAAACACCGGGGAGCTGTTTTTT. This translates into CASSSPNTGELFF. V usage is TRBV7-3 and J usage is TRBJ2-2; D unresolved. CDR1 and CDR2 (germline): SGHTA, FQGTGA. Trimming removed 4 bases from V and 2 bases from J, with 5 bases in between. This CDR3 is built from 13 residues. The full variable domain, rest sourced from reference TRBV7-3 and TRBJ2-2, is GAGVSQTPSNKVTEKGKYVELRCDPISGHTALYWYRQSLGQGPEFLIYFQGTGAADDSGLPNDRFFAVRPEGSVSTLKIQRTERGDSAVYLCASSSPNTGELFFGEGSRLTVL.

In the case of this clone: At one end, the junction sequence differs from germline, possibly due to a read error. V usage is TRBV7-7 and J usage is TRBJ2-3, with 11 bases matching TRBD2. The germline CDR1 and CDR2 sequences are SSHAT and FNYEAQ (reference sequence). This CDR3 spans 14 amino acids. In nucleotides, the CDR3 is TGTGCTAGCAGCTCTAGCGGGGGGACAGATACGCAGTATTTT. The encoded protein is CASSSSGGTDTQYF. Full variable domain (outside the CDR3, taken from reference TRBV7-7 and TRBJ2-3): GAGVSQSPRYKVTKRGQDVTLRCDPISSHATLYWYQQALGQGPEFLTYFNYEAQPDKSGLPSDRFSAERPEGSISTLTIQRTEQRDSAMYRCASSSSGGTDTQYFGPGTRLTVL.

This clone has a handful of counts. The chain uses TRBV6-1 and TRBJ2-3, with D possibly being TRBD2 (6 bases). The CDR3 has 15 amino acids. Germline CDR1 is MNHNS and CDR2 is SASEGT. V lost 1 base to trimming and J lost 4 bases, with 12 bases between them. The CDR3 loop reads CASSEGDSGADTQYF. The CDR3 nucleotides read TGTGCCAGCAGTGAAGGTGATAGCGGAGCAGATACGCAGTATTTT.

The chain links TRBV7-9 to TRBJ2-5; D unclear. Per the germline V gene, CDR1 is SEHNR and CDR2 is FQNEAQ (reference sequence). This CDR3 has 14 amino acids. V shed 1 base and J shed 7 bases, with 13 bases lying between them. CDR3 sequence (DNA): TGTGCCAGCAGCTTAGTGTTGGGCCCAGGGACCCAGTACTTC. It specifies CASSLVLGPGTQYF.

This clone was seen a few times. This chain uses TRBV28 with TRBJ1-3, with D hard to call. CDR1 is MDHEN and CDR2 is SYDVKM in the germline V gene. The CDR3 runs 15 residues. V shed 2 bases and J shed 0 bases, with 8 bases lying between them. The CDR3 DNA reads TGTGCCAGCAGTTTACAGTACCTCTCTGGAAACACCATATATTTT. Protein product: CASSLQYLSGNTIYF. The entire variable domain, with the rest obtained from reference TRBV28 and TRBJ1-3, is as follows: DVKVTQSSRYLVKRTGEKVFLECVQDMDHENMFWYRQDPGLGLRLIYFSYDVKMKEKGDIPEGYSVSREKKERFSLILESASTNQTSMYLCASSLQYLSGNTIYFGEGSWLTVV.

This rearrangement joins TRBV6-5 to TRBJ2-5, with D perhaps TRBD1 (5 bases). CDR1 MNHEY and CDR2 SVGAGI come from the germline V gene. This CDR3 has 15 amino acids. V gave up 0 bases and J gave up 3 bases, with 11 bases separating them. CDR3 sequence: CASSYSMPGKETQYF. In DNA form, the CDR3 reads TGTGCCAGCAGTTACTCGATGCCAGGGAAAGAGACCCAGTACTTC.

The CDR3 coding sequence is TGTGCCACCAGCAGGACAGGGGACGGGAACACTGAAGCTTTCTTT. It specifies CATSRTGDGNTEAFF. The chain carries TRBV15 and TRBJ1-1; 8 bases are shared with TRBD1. CDR1 LNHNV and CDR2 YYDKDF come from the germline V gene (reference sequence). Trimming cost V 3 bases and J 1 base; bases outside gene matches: 4. This CDR3 spans 15 amino acids.

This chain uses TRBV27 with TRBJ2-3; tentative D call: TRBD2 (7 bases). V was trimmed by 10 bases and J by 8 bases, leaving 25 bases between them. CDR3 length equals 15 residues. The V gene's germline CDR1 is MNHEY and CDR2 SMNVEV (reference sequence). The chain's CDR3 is CATEATGGPVVTQYF. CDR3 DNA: TGTGCCACAGAAGCGACGGGGGGCCCGGTGGTTACGCAGTATTTT.

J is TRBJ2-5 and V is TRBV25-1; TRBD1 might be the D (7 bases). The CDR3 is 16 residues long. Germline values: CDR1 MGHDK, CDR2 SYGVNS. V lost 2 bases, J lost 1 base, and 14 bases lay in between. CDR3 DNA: TGTGCCAGCAGTGAAAGCGGCAGGGGGGTCCAAGAGACCCAGTACTTC. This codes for CASSESGRGVQETQYF.

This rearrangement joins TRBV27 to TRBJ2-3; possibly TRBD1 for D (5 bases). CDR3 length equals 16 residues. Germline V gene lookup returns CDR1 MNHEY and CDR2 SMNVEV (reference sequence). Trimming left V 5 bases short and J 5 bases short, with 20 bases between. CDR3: CASSPKRHAQGDTQYF. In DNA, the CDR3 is TGTGCCAGCAGTCCGAAAAGACACGCCCAGGGAGATACGCAGTATTTT.

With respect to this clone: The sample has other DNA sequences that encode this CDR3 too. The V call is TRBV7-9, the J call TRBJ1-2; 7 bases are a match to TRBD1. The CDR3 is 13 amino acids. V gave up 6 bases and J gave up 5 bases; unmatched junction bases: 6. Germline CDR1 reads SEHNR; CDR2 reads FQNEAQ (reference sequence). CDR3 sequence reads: CASSLRQGYGYTF. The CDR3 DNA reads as TGTGCCAGCAGTTTAAGACAGGGATATGGCTACACCTTC.

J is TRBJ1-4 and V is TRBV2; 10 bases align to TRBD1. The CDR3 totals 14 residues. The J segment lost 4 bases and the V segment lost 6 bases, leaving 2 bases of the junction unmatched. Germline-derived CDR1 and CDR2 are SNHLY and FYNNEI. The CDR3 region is CASRGDRGNEKLFF. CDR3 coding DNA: TGTGCCAGCAGGGGGGACAGGGGTAATGAAAAACTGTTTTTT.

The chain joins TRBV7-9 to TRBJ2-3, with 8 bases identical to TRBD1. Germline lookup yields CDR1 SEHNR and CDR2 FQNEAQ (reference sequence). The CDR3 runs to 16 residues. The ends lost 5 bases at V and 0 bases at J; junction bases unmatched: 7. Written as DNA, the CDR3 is TGTGCCAGCAGCCTTGGACAGGGCGGTAGCACAGATACGCAGTATTTT. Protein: CASSLGQGGSTDTQYF.